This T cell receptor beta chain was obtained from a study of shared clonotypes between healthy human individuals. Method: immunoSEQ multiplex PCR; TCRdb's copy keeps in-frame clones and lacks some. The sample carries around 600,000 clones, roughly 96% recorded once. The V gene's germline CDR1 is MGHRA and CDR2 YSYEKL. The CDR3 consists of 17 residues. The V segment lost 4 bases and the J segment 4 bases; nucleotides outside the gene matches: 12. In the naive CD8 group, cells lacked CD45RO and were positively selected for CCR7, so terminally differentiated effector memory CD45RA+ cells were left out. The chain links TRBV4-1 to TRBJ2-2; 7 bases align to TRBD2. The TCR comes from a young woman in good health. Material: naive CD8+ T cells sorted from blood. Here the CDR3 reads CASSLGAGLTGTGELFF. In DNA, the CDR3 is TGCGCCAGCAGCCTGGGCGCGGGACTAACAGGCACCGGGGAGCTGTTTTTT.